This T cell receptor (beta chain) was sequenced for a study of human T cells and chemical hapten exposure. The CDR3 contains 17 residues. V shed 6 bases, J shed 5 bases, and the junction held 10 bases outside the gene matches. From the RACE reads, TCRdb called clonotypes with MiXCR, one entry per CDR3 protein. The sample holds under 100,000 distinct CDR3 sequences, 6.5% to 10% seen once. The time point here: pre-sensitization, week 0. Treatment: therapeutic diphenylcyclopropenone sensitization with weekly scalp DPC. The authors extracted total RNA from unfractionated whole blood. This clonotype was recorded at least ten times.

Source: whole blood, taken in connection with sensitization to the hapten diphenylcyclopropenone (DPC). The chain carries TRBV12-3 or TRBV12-4 and TRBJ2-7; 16 nucleotides agree with TRBD2. The sequence derives from a middle-aged man with alopecia areata. Some clones in this sample may be carry-over from other donors' samples. For the CDR3, the DNA is TGTGCCAGCAGGGGGACGGGACTAGCGGGAGGGTACCACGAGCAGTACTTC. It codes for CASRGTGLAGGYHEQYF.